The 2 T cell receptor beta chains presented below share a single source sample, sequenced in a study of blood T cell repertoires in COVID-19. The data were produced by immunoSEQ multiplex PCR, yet TCRdb's version contains in-frame clones alone and is incomplete. The table lists some 400,000 clones, around 87% of them singletons. Material: PBMCs or T cells enriched from blood (not recorded which). These receptor sequences come from a man aged 30 to 39 who had recovered from COVID-19.

This clone appeared a single time. This chain uses TRBV11-2 with TRBJ2-3; the D is unclear. CDR1 is SGHAT, CDR2 FQNNGV, per germline. V lost 0 bases, J lost 7 bases, and 5 bases lay in between. The CDR3 has 12 amino acids. The CDR3 DNA follows: TGTGCCAGCAGCTTAGAGGGCTATACGCAGTATTTT. Translation gives CASSLEGYTQYF.

The chain uses TRBV7-9 and TRBJ1-2; D gene unclear. Trimming stripped 7 bases from V and 3 bases from J, with 12 bases between. The CDR3 covers 13 residues. Germline assignment: CDR1 SEHNR and CDR2 FQNEAQ (reference sequence). CDR3 DNA sequence: TGTGCCAGCAAAGTACCCCGGGACTATGGCTACACCTTC. Its protein is CASKVPRDYGYTF.